These 21 T cell receptor beta chains originate from one sample sequenced in a study of T cell changes during pregnancy in multiple sclerosis (dated by TCRdb to about 2019). Library preparation was by the immunoSEQ multiplex PCR assay. TCRdb's version of the immuneACCESS table is confined to in-frame rearrangements and falls short of the full clone set. An unresolved V gene accounts for under half of the shortfall where checked; the remainder is of unknown origin. Counted in this sample were 89,000 or so clones; roughly nine tenths of them appeared once. The ten largest clones add up to 3.5% of the sample. This specimen was PBMCs, taken in the first trimester of pregnancy. Receptors originate from a female donor in good health, serving as a control in a pregnancy study. Some clones in this sample may be carry-over from other donors' samples.

The J gene is TRBJ2-5, the V gene TRBV19, with 9 bases identical to TRBD1. The CDR3 runs to 15 residues. CDR1 and CDR2 (germline): LNHDA, SQIVND (reference sequence). V shed 6 bases and J 4 bases; nucleotides not matched to a gene: 9. The CDR3 DNA reads as TGTGCCAGTAGCCCGGGACAGGGTGTTGGAGAGACCCAGTACTTC. The encoded protein is CASSPGQGVGETQYF.

The V gene is TRBV19, the J gene TRBJ2-3; 15 nucleotides match TRBD2. Germline assignment: CDR1 LNHDA and CDR2 SQIVND (reference sequence). This CDR3 contains 14 residues. Unmatched junction bases numbered 2, after V lost 10 bases and J lost 3 bases. This CDR3 reads CATGTSGGTDTQYF. DNA for the CDR3: TGTGCCACTGGGACTAGCGGGGGGACAGATACGCAGTATTTT. The variable domain in full, with the rest retrieved from reference TRBV19 and TRBJ2-3, is DGGITQSPKYLFRKEGQNVTLSCEQNLNHDAMYWYRQDPGQGLRLIYYSQIVNDFQKGDIAEGYSVSREKKESFPLTVTSAQKNPTAFYLCATGTSGGTDTQYFGPGTRLTVL.

This sequence joins TRBV4-1 and TRBJ2-3; 7 nucleotides line up with TRBD1. Germline V gene lookup returns CDR1 MGHRA and CDR2 YSYEKL. The CDR3 extends over 15 amino acids. The trim removed 4 bases at V and 3 bases at J, leaving 7 bases unmatched. CDR3 amino acids: CASSPTGVKTDTQYF. CDR3 nucleotide sequence: TGCGCCAGCAGCCCAACAGGGGTTAAGACAGATACGCAGTATTTT.

The chain recombines TRBV29-1 with TRBJ2-1; D is uncertain. Germline assignment: CDR1 SQVTM and CDR2 ANQGSEA. CDR3 size: 10 residues. Trimming pared 5 bases from V and 7 bases from J, leaving 6 bases between. The DNA for the CDR3 is TGCAGCGTTTTGCAGAATGAGCAGTTCTTC. As protein: CSVLQNEQFF.

The V call is TRBV6-5, the J call TRBJ2-1, with 7 bases matching TRBD1. Germline-derived CDR1 and CDR2 are MNHEY and SVGAGI. This CDR3 comprises 15 residues. Germline trimming cut 6 bases from V and 8 bases from J; bases unmatched to any gene: 13. DNA of the CDR3: TGTGCCAGCAGGCTACAGGGGTGGGGGAGCGATGAGCAGTTCTTC. Translation: CASRLQGWGSDEQFF.

The chain carries TRBV7-9 and TRBJ2-2; D gene unclear. The CDR3 is made up of 15 amino acids. The germline CDR1 and CDR2 sequences are SEHNR and FQNEAQ (reference sequence). V gave up 5 bases and J gave up 6 bases, with 16 bases separating them. CDR3 nucleotide sequence: TGTGCCAGCAGCCCCAGAGGATTCCTTCCCGGGGAGCTGTTTTTT. This translates into CASSPRGFLPGELFF.

This clone was found once. This sequence joins TRBV5-6 and TRBJ2-3; D might be TRBD2 (5 bases). CDR3 size: 13 residues. Trimming pared 3 bases from V and 0 bases from J, leaving 5 bases between. The germline gives CDR1 SGHDT, CDR2 YYEEEE. The DNA of the CDR3 is TGTGCCAGCAGCTGGGAGAGCACAGATACGCAGTATTTT. Translated: CASSWESTDTQYF.

This clone showed up many times. The chain carries TRBV6-5 and TRBJ1-2; D remains ambiguous. The CDR3 has 13 amino acids. Germline CDR1 reads MNHEY; CDR2 reads SVGAGI. Trimming cost V 0 bases and J 6 bases, with 8 bases left between them. In DNA, the CDR3 is TGTGCCAGCAGTTACTCGGAGGGCCATGGCTACACCTTC. Translated, it gives CASSYSEGHGYTF.

This clone has only a few counts. The chain links TRBV6-1 to TRBJ1-1; tentative D call: TRBD1 (6 bases). Trimming stripped 10 bases from V and 4 bases from J, with 19 bases between. The CDR3 length is 14 residues. Germline lookup yields CDR1 MNHNS and CDR2 SASEGT. The chain's CDR3 is CATKLGAEGTEAFF. In nucleotides, the CDR3 is TGTGCCACCAAGTTGGGGGCCGAGGGCACTGAAGCTTTCTTT.

The chain has TRBV12-5 and TRBJ1-4; possibly TRBD1 for D (6 bases). The CDR3 runs to 16 residues. Germline CDR1 reads LGHNT; CDR2 reads FRNRAP. V was pared by 1 base and J by 10 bases, with 19 bases between. The CDR3 loop reads CASGLAPEGGRTKLFF. The CDR3, as DNA: TGTGCTAGTGGTTTGGCACCTGAGGGGGGGAGGACAAAACTGTTTTTT. The full variable domain, with the rest looked up from reference TRBV12-5 and TRBJ1-4, is DARVTQTPRHKVTEMGQEVTMRCQPILGHNTVFWYRQTMMQGLELLAYFRNRAPLDDSGMPKDRFSAEMPDATLATLKIQPSEPRDSAVYFCASGLAPEGGRTKLFFGSGTQLSVL.

J is TRBJ2-7 and V is TRBV27, with 12 bases lining up with TRBD2. The CDR3 has 15 residues. Germline V gives CDR1 MNHEY, CDR2 SMNVEV (reference sequence). V dropped 0 bases and J dropped 8; count of bases not matched to a gene: 5. CDR3 in amino acids: CASSLSILAGGKQYF. As DNA, the CDR3 is TGTGCCAGCAGTTTATCGATTCTAGCGGGGGGGAAGCAGTACTTC.

The chain is built from TRBV5-1 and TRBJ1-2, with 7 bases fitting TRBD1. The CDR3 is 13 residues long. V shed 4 bases and J 8 bases; nucleotides not matched to a gene: 8. The germline V gene has CDR1 SGHRS and CDR2 YFSETQ. Here the CDR3 reads CASSPSDREGYTF. DNA for the CDR3: TGCGCCAGCAGCCCGTCCGACAGGGAAGGCTACACCTTC.

CDR3 DNA sequence: TGTGCCAGCAGTGACTCGCCAGGGTTCAATTCACCCCTCCACTTT. Translating it yields CASSDSPGFNSPLHF. The V gene is TRBV6-4, the J gene TRBJ1-6; D possibly corresponds to TRBD1 (5 bases). The V gene's germline CDR1 is MRHNA and CDR2 SNTAGT. Trimming stripped 0 bases from V and 7 bases from J, with 10 bases between. The CDR3 is 15 amino acids.

The V call is TRBV6-1, the J call TRBJ2-4; D gene uncertain. Germline lookup yields CDR1 MNHNS and CDR2 SASEGT. Trimming removed 2 bases at V and 2 bases at J, with 10 bases between. The CDR3 has 15 residues. Written as DNA, the CDR3 is TGTGCCAGCAGTGAAAATGTCTACCCCAAAAACATTCAGTACTTC. Encoded protein: CASSENVYPKNIQYF.

On this clone: A much more abundant neighbour one base away suggests this may be a read error. The sample has other DNA sequences that encode this CDR3 too. The rearrangement uses TRBV4-2 and TRBJ2-6; D remains unclear. Germline V gene data show CDR1 as LGHNA and CDR2 as YNFKEQ. V dropped 0 bases and J dropped 0 bases, with 6 bases sitting between them. This CDR3 is built from 16 residues. The CDR3 nucleotides are TGTGCCAGCAGCCAAGACTCCAGCTCTGGGGCCAACGTCCTGACTTTC. Translation: CASSQDSSSGANVLTF.

The chain has TRBV28 and TRBJ1-1, with D perhaps matching TRBD1 (6 bases). The CDR3 extends over 13 amino acids. From germline, CDR1 is MDHEN and CDR2 SYDVKM. V shed 8 bases and J shed 1 base, with 11 bases lying between them. This CDR3 is CASDGQSNTEAFF. In nucleotides, the CDR3 is TGTGCCAGCGACGGACAGTCGAACACTGAAGCTTTCTTT.

This chain links TRBV28 with TRBJ2-5, with 11 positions matching TRBD2. The DNA matches TRBJ2-7 better at its end, which makes the J call doubtful. Germline values: CDR1 MDHEN, CDR2 SYDVKM. This CDR3 comprises 16 residues. The CDR3 DNA reads as TGTGCCAGCAGTTCAGCAACCGGGACTAGCGGTAACGAGCAGTACTTC. It is translated as CASSSATGTSGNEQYF.

The V call is TRBV5-1, the J call TRBJ2-3; TRBD2 is a possible D gene (5 bases). V lost 7 bases and J lost 0, with 18 bases in between. The germline CDR1 and CDR2 sequences are SGHRS and YFSETQ. The CDR3 sequence is 16 residues long. CDR3 residues: CASERPEDRSTDTQYF. The DNA of the CDR3 is TGCGCCAGCGAAAGACCGGAGGACCGAAGCACAGATACGCAGTATTTT.

This sequence joins TRBV19 and TRBJ1-5, with D perhaps TRBD1 (6 bases). V was cut by 6 bases and J by 0 bases, with 12 bases left in between. Germline CDR1 reads LNHDA; CDR2 reads SQIVND (reference sequence). This CDR3 region has 15 residues. In nucleotides, the CDR3 is TGTGCCAGTAGCCCGACAGGAGTTAGCAATCAGCCCCAGCATTTT. As protein: CASSPTGVSNQPQHF.

The rearrangement uses TRBV19 and TRBJ2-3, with TRBD2 matching over 7 bases. Per germline, CDR1 LNHDA and CDR2 SQIVND (reference sequence). This CDR3 contains 15 residues. The V gene end was trimmed by 6 bases and the J gene end by 5 bases; junction bases not matched to a gene: 11. The CDR3 nucleotides are TGTGCCAGTAGCCCCGGGACTACCGCCGTAGATACGCAGTATTTT. Amino acid sequence: CASSPGTTAVDTQYF. Complete variable domain (other parts from reference TRBV19 and TRBJ2-3): DGGITQSPKYLFRKEGQNVTLSCEQNLNHDAMYWYRQDPGQGLRLIYYSQIVNDFQKGDIAEGYSVSREKKESFPLTVTSAQKNPTAFYLCASSPGTTAVDTQYFGPGTRLTVL.

V usage is TRBV7-9 and J usage is TRBJ2-7; D might be TRBD1 (6 bases). The CDR3 runs 17 residues. Germline CDR1 reads SEHNR; CDR2 reads FQNEAQ (reference sequence). Trimming cost V 0 bases and J 0 bases, with 15 bases left between them. The CDR3 sequence: CASSLARLRDNSYEQYF. The CDR3 DNA follows: TGTGCCAGCAGCTTAGCCAGGCTACGGGACAACTCCTACGAGCAGTACTTC.